The rows below give T cell receptor beta chains drawn from one sample of a study of human thymus T cells. The table came from immunoSEQ multiplex PCR; TCRdb's copy has only in-frame clones and leaves some out. Here the sample spans about 130,000 clones, around 95% being singletons. Sequenced: thymus tissue. Source of these receptors: a boy in the first two years of life with a congenital heart defect but otherwise immunologically healthy. Each CDR3 is given with its conserved first and last residue. The D gene is left open where the match is weak. The size entry is marked missing in some rows and otherwise reads once, few, many or a size class.

clone_size d_call j_call v_call cdr3_nt cdr3_aa
few - TRBJ1-1 TRBV28 TGTGCCAGCAGCATCTACCGACGATATGGGAAGGCTTTCTTT CASSIYRRYGKAFF
- TRBD1 TRBJ1-2 TRBV5-5 TGTGCCAGCAGCTTGCTGGACAGGGTTTATGGCTACACCTTC CASSLLDRVYGYTF
- - TRBJ2-5 TRBV7-9 TGTGCCAGCAGCTCGACTATCCCTAGCAGTCAAGAGACCCAGTACTTC CASSSTIPSSQETQYF
- TRBD2 TRBJ2-5 TRBV18 TGTGCCAGCTCACCACTAGCGGGGGCTCAAGAGACCCAGTACTTC CASSPLAGAQETQYF
- - TRBJ1-2 TRBV11-2 TGTGCCAGCAGCTTAAGGTCTTTATTGGACGGCTACACCTTC CASSLRSLLDGYTF
- TRBD1 TRBJ1-1 TRBV6-1 TGTGCCAGCAGCGAAATATCTCCCCACAGGGGGCGGCGGATGAACACTGAAGCTTTCTTT CASSEISPHRGRRMNTEAFF
- - TRBJ1-1 TRBV27 TGTGCCAGCAGTCCGAGGGTTGAGGGCACTGAAGCTTTCTTT CASSPRVEGTEAFF
- TRBD1 TRBJ1-2 TRBV9 TGTGCCAGCAGCGCCTCGACAGGGGGCTATGGCTACACCTTC CASSASTGGYGYTF
- TRBD2 TRBJ2-2 TRBV28 TGTGCCAGCAGTCCTTATAGCGGGGCCACCGGGGAGCTGTTTTTT CASSPYSGATGELFF
- - TRBJ2-3 TRBV6-5 TGTGCCAGCAGTTACCGACACCCTAGCACAGATACGCAGTATTTT CASSYRHPSTDTQYF
- TRBD1 TRBJ2-7 TRBV19 TGTGCCACTAGCCCCGGGACAGATTCCTCCTACGAGCAGTACTTC CATSPGTDSSYEQYF
- - TRBJ2-7 TRBV15 TGTGCCACCAGCAGAGTCCCGGGCTCCTACGAGCAGTACTTC CATSRVPGSYEQYF
- - TRBJ1-2 TRBV4-3 TGCGCCAGCAGCCAAGGGATATATGGCTACACCTTC CASSQGIYGYTF
- - TRBJ2-3 TRBV25-1 TGTGCCAGCAGTGAATATTTGAGCATTAAAACAGATACGCAGTATTTT CASSEYLSIKTDTQYF
- - TRBJ2-5 TRBV2 TGTGCCATTAGGACAAGCAGAGAGACCCAGTACTTC CAIRTSRETQYF
- - TRBJ2-3 TRBV28 TGTGCCAGCCTTAGCACAGATACGCAGTATTTT CASLSTDTQYF
once - TRBJ1-6 TRBV2 TGTGCCAGCAGTGAAGGGGAGGGTTCTATTTCACCCCTCCACTTT CASSEGEGSISPLHF
once - TRBJ1-2 TRBV19 TGTGCCAGCGGACAGAACTATGGCTACACCTTC CASGQNYGYTF
- - TRBJ1-2 TRBV7-2 TGTGCCAGCAGCTCACAGGCCTCAGTATATATTAACTATGGCTACACCTTC CASSSQASVYINYGYTF
- TRBD2 TRBJ2-1 TRBV4-2 TGTGCCAGCCTCCAAGTCCCCCCAGCGGGGGTCCACAATGAGCAGTTCTTC CASLQVPPAGVHNEQFF
- - TRBJ2-3 TRBV6-5 TGTGCCAGCAGTCCACGACTAGTAAGCACAGATACGCAGTATTTT CASSPRLVSTDTQYF
- - TRBJ2-7 TRBV7-9 TGTGCCAGCACCCGAGAGGGTTACGAGCAGTACTTC CASTREGYEQYF
- - TRBJ2-3 TRBV30 TGTGCCTGGAGTGTACGGATAAGGGGGGATACGCAGTATTTT CAWSVRIRGDTQYF
- - TRBJ1-1 TRBV28 TGTGCCAGCAGTTTGGACCTCGGGGGCCGGTGGACTGAAGCTTTCTTT CASSLDLGGRWTEAFF
- - TRBJ1-1 TRBV30 TGTGCCTGGTCGACAGGAAGAAGGACTGAAGCTTTCTTT CAWSTGRRTEAFF
- TRBD1 TRBJ1-1 TRBV7-9 TGTGCCAGCAGCCCACCACATCCAGGGGGCGCGACGGCTTTCTTT CASSPPHPGGATAFF
- - TRBJ2-3 TRBV2 TGTGCCAGCAGTGCAGAGGGGGGCACAGATACGCAGTATTTT CASSAEGGTDTQYF
- TRBD2 TRBJ2-1 TRBV7-3 TGTGCCAGCAACCCTGAGGGACTAGCGGGGAATCGGGGGAACAATGAGCAGTTCTTC CASNPEGLAGNRGNNEQFF
- TRBD1 TRBJ1-2 TRBV5-1 TGCGCCAGCAGCTTGGGTCCGCGTGGACAGGCTACTAACTATGGCTACACCTTC CASSLGPRGQATNYGYTF
- TRBD2 TRBJ2-5 TRBV18 TGTGCCAGCTCACCACGGGGGGGGAGAGAGACCCAGTACTTC CASSPRGGRETQYF
- - TRBJ2-7 TRBV4-3 TGCGCCAGCAGCCAAGAGGCGGCTTCATCCTCCTACGAGCAGTACTTC CASSQEAASSSYEQYF
- TRBD2 TRBJ2-7 TRBV4-3 TGCGCCAGCAGCCAAGGTTTGGAGCGGGGTCTACCGAGGGAGCAGTACTTC CASSQGLERGLPREQYF
- TRBD1 TRBJ1-3 TRBV7-2 TGTGCCAGCAGCCCGGGACAGGGGGACGGAAACACCATATATTTT CASSPGQGDGNTIYF
- - TRBJ1-1 TRBV9 TGTGCCAGCAGCCCTCCCGGAGGGGAGAACACTGAAGCTTTCTTT CASSPPGGENTEAFF
- - TRBJ1-4 TRBV30 TGTGCCTGGGGCCGGACAGACCCAAGGGAGACTAATGAAAAACTGTTTTTT CAWGRTDPRETNEKLFF
once - TRBJ2-7 TRBV11-2 TGTGCCAGCACCTCCGTTAGTGGCGAGCAGTACTTC CASTSVSGEQYF
- - TRBJ2-7 TRBV4-1 TGCGCCAGCAGCCAAGATAGGCACTCCTACGAGCAGTACTTC CASSQDRHSYEQYF
- - TRBJ1-2 TRBV7-2 TGTGCCAGCAGTCTCAACTATGGCTACACCTTC CASSLNYGYTF
- TRBD1 TRBJ1-2 TRBV5-1 TGCGCCAGCAGCTTGCGGAGGGGGCCTAACTATGGCTACACCTTC CASSLRRGPNYGYTF
- - TRBJ2-3 TRBV7-8 TGTGCCAGCAGCTTTACAGGGTCCCTAGCAGATACGCAGTATTTT CASSFTGSLADTQYF
- - TRBJ2-6 TRBV28 TGTGCCAGCAGTTTATCGGACAGCTCTGGGGCCAACGTCCTGACTTTC CASSLSDSSGANVLTF
- - TRBJ2-1 TRBV27 TGTGCCAGATCACCCCTCACCCCGATGAGAGGAGGAGTAGTCATTTATGAAAGCAATGAGCAGTTCTTC CARSPLTPMRGGVVIYESNEQFF
- TRBD1 TRBJ1-2 TRBV28 TGTGCCAGCAGTTTATGGGGGACAGGGGGAGAGAATGGCTACACCTTC CASSLWGTGGENGYTF
- - TRBJ1-2 TRBV10-3 TGTGCCATCAGGGGGGAGACCGGGACAAGGTTTTATGGTGATGGCTACACCTTC CAIRGETGTRFYGDGYTF
- - TRBJ2-1 TRBV4-1 TGCGCCAGCAGCCAAGCCGCCTTACTAGCTCGCGAGCAGTTCTTC CASSQAALLAREQFF
- TRBD1 TRBJ1-5 TRBV5-8 TGTGCCAGCAGCTTGGAGAGGGACAGCTTGAGCAATCAGCCCCAGCATTTT CASSLERDSLSNQPQHF
- - TRBJ1-5 TRBV4-1 TGCGCCAGCAGCCGGAGACAGACTAATCAGCCCCAGCATTTT CASSRRQTNQPQHF
- - TRBJ1-1 TRBV5-1 TGCGCCAGCAGCTCTCGGGACAAAGGGAATAACACTGAAGCTTTCTTT CASSSRDKGNNTEAFF
- TRBD1 TRBJ1-2 TRBV9 TGTGCCAGCAGCGTCAGGGGGCCTAGTGGCTACACCTTC CASSVRGPSGYTF
- TRBD1 TRBJ2-5 TRBV7-3 TGTGCCAGCAGCTTACCCGGGACAGGGGCCCCCCTGCAAGAGACCCAGTACTTC CASSLPGTGAPLQETQYF
- - TRBJ2-7 TRBV7-2 TGTGCCAGCAGCTTAGTGGCGGGTTCCTACGAGCAGTACTTC CASSLVAGSYEQYF
- - TRBJ1-1 TRBV11-3 TGTGCCAGCAGCTTAGATGGATCCAACACTGAAGCTTTCTTT CASSLDGSNTEAFF
- - TRBJ2-2 TRBV19 TGTGCCAGTACCCTGACAGTAAACACCGGGGAGCTGTTTTTT CASTLTVNTGELFF
once - TRBJ1-3 TRBV29-1 TGCAGCGTTGAAGGAGGGGACACCTCTGGAAACACCATATATTTT CSVEGGDTSGNTIYF
- - TRBJ1-4 TRBV15 TGTGCCACCAGCAGAGATAGGGAGGACAAACCTAATGAAAAACTGTTTTTT CATSRDREDKPNEKLFF